The rows below give T cell receptor beta chains drawn from one sample of a study of OX40 agonist ivuxolimab in advanced cancers. Generated by immunoSEQ multiplex PCR, the TCRdb table keeps only in-frame clones and is missing some. Found here are about 89,000 clones, roughly 93% of them singletons; the top ten hold around 0.71%. Sequenced here: CD4+ or CD8+ T cells sorted from blood, sampled in a trial of the OX40 agonist ivuxolimab. The receptors were sampled from an adult with an advanced solid tumor such as melanoma, head and neck, liver or kidney cancer. The CDR3 runs from the conserved cysteine through the conserved F or W. Each record gives: D gene, clone size, V gene, J gene, CDR3 protein, CDR3 DNA. D genes are given only for firm matches. Clone sizes are given selectively: once, few, many, or a class where the clone is expanded.

d_call: NA
clone_size: NA
v_call: TRBV21-1
j_call: TRBJ2-7
cdr3_aa: CASSKSLAGVYEQYF
cdr3_nt: TGTGCCAGCAGCAAATCTCTAGCGGGAGTCTACGAGCAGTACTTC

d_call: NA
clone_size: NA
v_call: TRBV2
j_call: TRBJ2-2
cdr3_aa: CASSPGPTGELFF
cdr3_nt: TGTGCCAGCAGCCCAGGGCCCACCGGGGAGCTGTTTTTT

d_call: NA
clone_size: NA
v_call: TRBV7-9
j_call: TRBJ2-7
cdr3_aa: CASSTGGSSSYEQYF
cdr3_nt: TGTGCCAGCAGTACCGGCGGGTCGAGCTCCTACGAGCAGTACTTC

d_call: NA
clone_size: NA
v_call: TRBV28
j_call: TRBJ1-3
cdr3_aa: CASSLWEGKNTIYF
cdr3_nt: TGTGCCAGCAGTTTATGGGAGGGGAAAAACACCATATATTTT

d_call: TRBD2
clone_size: NA
v_call: TRBV25-1
j_call: TRBJ2-1
cdr3_aa: CASSESGENNEQFF
cdr3_nt: TGTGCCAGCAGTGAGAGCGGGGAGAACAATGAGCAGTTCTTC

d_call: NA
clone_size: NA
v_call: TRBV5-1
j_call: TRBJ1-3
cdr3_aa: CASSLAGGDTIYF
cdr3_nt: TGCGCCAGCAGCTTGGCAGGAGGGGACACCATATATTTT

d_call: NA
clone_size: NA
v_call: TRBV29-1
j_call: TRBJ1-3
cdr3_aa: CSVEGAGNGNTIYF
cdr3_nt: TGCAGCGTTGAAGGTGCAGGGAATGGAAACACCATATATTTT

d_call: NA
clone_size: NA
v_call: TRBV7-9
j_call: TRBJ2-2
cdr3_aa: CASSTPQGNPGELFF
cdr3_nt: TGTGCCAGCAGCACCCCACAGGGTAACCCCGGGGAGCTGTTTTTT

d_call: NA
clone_size: NA
v_call: TRBV28
j_call: TRBJ2-4
cdr3_aa: CASSSNGRSQTF
cdr3_nt: TGTGCCAGCAGTTCCAACGGGAGATCTCAAACCTTC

d_call: NA
clone_size: NA
v_call: TRBV7-6
j_call: TRBJ2-7
cdr3_aa: CASSYAGHSYEQYF
cdr3_nt: TGTGCCAGCAGCTATGCGGGACACTCCTACGAGCAGTACTTC

d_call: NA
clone_size: NA
v_call: TRBV6-6
j_call: TRBJ1-2
cdr3_aa: CASSYSGSEGYTF
cdr3_nt: TGTGCCAGCAGTTACTCAGGGTCGGAAGGCTACACCTTC

d_call: NA
clone_size: NA
v_call: TRBV5-1
j_call: TRBJ2-5
cdr3_aa: CASSLGRVILQETQYF
cdr3_nt: TGCGCCAGCAGCTTGGGCAGGGTGATCCTCCAAGAGACCCAGTACTTC

d_call: TRBD1
clone_size: NA
v_call: TRBV5-1
j_call: TRBJ2-7
cdr3_aa: CASSQGPPKTGSYEQYF
cdr3_nt: TGCGCCAGCAGCCAAGGTCCCCCGAAGACAGGGTCCTACGAGCAGTACTTC

d_call: TRBD1
clone_size: NA
v_call: TRBV9
j_call: TRBJ2-3
cdr3_aa: CASTAGQGADTQYF
cdr3_nt: TGTGCCAGCACCGCCGGACAGGGGGCAGATACGCAGTATTTT

d_call: NA
clone_size: NA
v_call: TRBV19
j_call: TRBJ2-6
cdr3_aa: CASSDSSGANVLTF
cdr3_nt: TGTGCCAGTAGTGATTCCTCTGGGGCCAACGTCCTGACTTTC

d_call: NA
clone_size: NA
v_call: TRBV2
j_call: TRBJ1-3
cdr3_aa: CASSARLGNTIYF
cdr3_nt: TGTGCCAGCAGTGCCCGACTGGGAAACACCATATATTTT

d_call: TRBD1
clone_size: NA
v_call: TRBV9
j_call: TRBJ2-5
cdr3_aa: CASSGRGTGVFSPQETQYF
cdr3_nt: TGTGCCAGCAGCGGGAGGGGGACAGGGGTGTTCAGCCCCCAAGAGACCCAGTACTTC

d_call: NA
clone_size: NA
v_call: TRBV4-2
j_call: TRBJ2-1
cdr3_aa: CASSQDIGNEQFF
cdr3_nt: TGTGCCAGCAGCCAAGATATTGGCAATGAGCAGTTCTTC

d_call: NA
clone_size: NA
v_call: TRBV7-8
j_call: TRBJ2-7
cdr3_aa: CASSLVETVGAQYF
cdr3_nt: TGTGCCAGCAGCTTAGTAGAGACGGTGGGGGCGCAGTACTTC

d_call: NA
clone_size: NA
v_call: TRBV7-2
j_call: TRBJ2-5
cdr3_aa: CASSLARLVGRQETQYF
cdr3_nt: TGTGCCAGCAGCTTAGCGCGACTAGTGGGGCGCCAAGAGACCCAGTACTTC

d_call: NA
clone_size: NA
v_call: TRBV11-2
j_call: TRBJ2-7
cdr3_aa: CASSLQGLIIYEQYF
cdr3_nt: TGTGCCAGCAGTTTACAGGGACTTATAATCTACGAGCAGTACTTC

d_call: NA
clone_size: NA
v_call: TRBV5-1
j_call: TRBJ2-1
cdr3_aa: CASSPGVQGDEQFF
cdr3_nt: TGCGCCAGCAGCCCCGGGGTCCAAGGGGATGAGCAGTTCTTC

d_call: NA
clone_size: NA
v_call: TRBV25-1
j_call: TRBJ2-3
cdr3_aa: CASSGNYQSTDTQYF
cdr3_nt: TGTGCCAGCAGTGGGAACTACCAGAGCACAGATACGCAGTATTTT

d_call: NA
clone_size: NA
v_call: TRBV2
j_call: TRBJ1-4
cdr3_aa: CASLPDAGGKLFF
cdr3_nt: TGTGCCAGCCTTCCGGACGCGGGGGGAAAACTGTTTTTT

d_call: NA
clone_size: NA
v_call: TRBV7-2
j_call: TRBJ2-1
cdr3_aa: CASSQIPGLYNEQFF
cdr3_nt: TGTGCCAGCAGCCAGATACCGGGACTGTACAATGAGCAGTTCTTC

d_call: NA
clone_size: NA
v_call: TRBV25-1
j_call: TRBJ1-5
cdr3_aa: CASSVGDIDAAPQHF
cdr3_nt: TGTGCCAGCAGTGTGGGGGACATCGATGCCGCGCCCCAGCATTTT

d_call: NA
clone_size: NA
v_call: TRBV27
j_call: TRBJ2-7
cdr3_aa: CASSFDRFTYEQYF
cdr3_nt: TGTGCCAGCAGTTTCGACAGGTTTACCTACGAGCAGTACTTC

d_call: NA
clone_size: NA
v_call: TRBV6-5
j_call: TRBJ1-2
cdr3_aa: CASSLDGATNGYTF
cdr3_nt: TGTGCCAGCAGTTTGGACGGCGCTACTAATGGCTACACCTTC

d_call: TRBD2
clone_size: NA
v_call: TRBV4-2
j_call: TRBJ2-5
cdr3_aa: CASSQDASGGAAQYF
cdr3_nt: TGTGCCAGCAGCCAAGATGCTAGCGGGGGGGCGGCCCAGTACTTC

d_call: NA
clone_size: NA
v_call: TRBV5-1
j_call: TRBJ1-3
cdr3_aa: CASSSLVSPGNTIYF
cdr3_nt: TGCGCCAGCAGCAGCTTGGTGAGCCCCGGAAACACCATATATTTT

d_call: NA
clone_size: NA
v_call: TRBV10-3
j_call: TRBJ1-1
cdr3_aa: CATSQALQGSTEAFF
cdr3_nt: TGTGCCACTTCACAGGCCCTCCAGGGGTCCACTGAAGCTTTCTTT

d_call: NA
clone_size: few
v_call: TRBV5-1
j_call: TRBJ1-2
cdr3_aa: CASSPPEGEGYTF
cdr3_nt: TGCGCCAGCAGCCCCCCCGAGGGGGAAGGCTACACCTTC

d_call: TRBD1
clone_size: NA
v_call: TRBV6-1
j_call: TRBJ2-7
cdr3_aa: CASSEQGALGEQYF
cdr3_nt: TGTGCCAGCAGTGAACAGGGGGCGCTTGGCGAGCAGTACTTC

d_call: NA
clone_size: NA
v_call: TRBV30
j_call: TRBJ1-2
cdr3_aa: CAWQVSRGYTF
cdr3_nt: TGTGCCTGGCAGGTTTCGAGGGGCTACACCTTC

d_call: TRBD2
clone_size: NA
v_call: TRBV30
j_call: TRBJ2-1
cdr3_aa: CACLIRGLGVGEQFF
cdr3_nt: TGTGCCTGCCTAATCCGGGGACTAGGAGTTGGTGAGCAGTTCTTC

d_call: NA
clone_size: NA
v_call: TRBV6-5
j_call: TRBJ2-2
cdr3_aa: CASSLTGASTGELFF
cdr3_nt: TGTGCCAGCAGCTTAACCGGGGCATCAACCGGGGAGCTGTTTTTT

d_call: TRBD2
clone_size: NA
v_call: TRBV19
j_call: TRBJ2-3
cdr3_aa: CASSILAGQEYTDTQYF
cdr3_nt: TGTGCCAGTAGTATCCTAGCGGGGCAAGAATACACAGATACGCAGTATTTT

d_call: NA
clone_size: NA
v_call: TRBV30
j_call: TRBJ1-2
cdr3_aa: CAWSTSDLGYTF
cdr3_nt: TGTGCCTGGAGCACTTCGGACCTTGGCTACACCTTC

d_call: NA
clone_size: NA
v_call: TRBV6-5
j_call: TRBJ2-1
cdr3_aa: CASSDLRVDEQFF
cdr3_nt: TGTGCCAGCAGTGATCTTCGGGTTGATGAGCAGTTCTTC

d_call: NA
clone_size: NA
v_call: TRBV11-2
j_call: TRBJ2-1
cdr3_aa: CASSLADGLPIEQFF
cdr3_nt: TGTGCCAGCAGCTTAGCCGATGGACTGCCGATTGAGCAGTTCTTC

d_call: NA
clone_size: once
v_call: TRBV4-3
j_call: TRBJ2-2
cdr3_aa: CASSQDSGETGELFF
cdr3_nt: TGCGCCAGCAGCCAAGATTCGGGGGAAACCGGGGAGCTGTTTTTT

d_call: NA
clone_size: NA
v_call: TRBV5-1
j_call: TRBJ2-2
cdr3_aa: CASSLVTTNTGELFF
cdr3_nt: TGCGCCAGCAGTCTCGTGACTACGAACACCGGGGAGCTGTTTTTT

d_call: NA
clone_size: NA
v_call: TRBV5-1
j_call: TRBJ2-5
cdr3_aa: CASSSDANLETQYF
cdr3_nt: TGCGCCAGCAGCTCAGACGCGAATCTAGAGACCCAGTACTTC

d_call: TRBD1
clone_size: NA
v_call: TRBV27
j_call: TRBJ2-6
cdr3_aa: CATSGDRDSGANVLTF
cdr3_nt: TGTGCCACCTCTGGCGACAGGGACTCTGGGGCCAACGTCCTGACTTTC

d_call: NA
clone_size: few
v_call: TRBV6-6
j_call: TRBJ1-4
cdr3_aa: CASIGDATNEKLFF
cdr3_nt: TGTGCCAGCATTGGAGACGCAACTAATGAAAAACTGTTTTTT

d_call: NA
clone_size: NA
v_call: TRBV19
j_call: TRBJ2-5
cdr3_aa: CASSIMGGKEETQYF
cdr3_nt: TGTGCCAGTAGTATAATGGGGGGCAAAGAAGAGACCCAGTACTTC

d_call: NA
clone_size: NA
v_call: TRBV11-3
j_call: TRBJ2-7
cdr3_aa: CASSSPGGEQYF
cdr3_nt: TGTGCCAGCAGCTCTCCTGGGGGGGAGCAGTACTTC

d_call: TRBD1
clone_size: NA
v_call: TRBV28
j_call: TRBJ2-7
cdr3_aa: CASSPQDRGRDEQYF
cdr3_nt: TGTGCCAGCAGTCCTCAGGACAGGGGAAGGGACGAGCAGTACTTC

d_call: NA
clone_size: NA
v_call: TRBV19
j_call: TRBJ1-2
cdr3_aa: CAPYPKVGQRDYGYTF
cdr3_nt: TGTGCCCCATATCCAAAGGTAGGCCAAAGGGACTATGGCTACACCTTC

d_call: NA
clone_size: NA
v_call: TRBV28
j_call: TRBJ1-5
cdr3_aa: CASSLRDGDHQPQHF
cdr3_nt: TGTGCCAGCAGTTTACGGGACGGAGATCATCAGCCCCAGCATTTT

d_call: TRBD2
clone_size: NA
v_call: TRBV6-6
j_call: TRBJ2-7
cdr3_aa: CASSDTGTSEYEQYF
cdr3_nt: TGTGCCAGCAGTGACACCGGGACTAGCGAGTACGAGCAGTACTTC

d_call: NA
clone_size: NA
v_call: TRBV7-2
j_call: TRBJ2-7
cdr3_aa: CASSPTSGSSYEQYF
cdr3_nt: TGTGCCAGCAGCCCGACTTCAGGGAGCTCCTACGAGCAGTACTTC

d_call: NA
clone_size: few
v_call: TRBV28
j_call: TRBJ1-1
cdr3_aa: CASSAGRAFF
cdr3_nt: TGTGCCAGCAGTGCTGGGCGAGCTTTCTTT

d_call: NA
clone_size: once
v_call: TRBV7-8
j_call: TRBJ1-4
cdr3_aa: CASSSGPNEKLFF
cdr3_nt: TGTGCCAGCAGCTCCGGACCTAATGAAAAACTGTTTTTT

d_call: NA
clone_size: once
v_call: TRBV7-2
j_call: TRBJ2-3
cdr3_aa: CASSLALSTDTQYF
cdr3_nt: TGTGCCAGCAGCTTAGCGCTAAGCACAGATACGCAGTATTTT

d_call: TRBD1
clone_size: NA
v_call: TRBV5-1
j_call: TRBJ1-4
cdr3_aa: CASSLGQGASTTNEKLFF
cdr3_nt: TGCGCCAGCAGCTTGGGCCAGGGGGCGAGTACAACTAATGAAAAACTGTTTTTT

d_call: NA
clone_size: NA
v_call: TRBV27
j_call: TRBJ2-7
cdr3_aa: CASSRLAGTHEQYF
cdr3_nt: TGTGCCAGCAGCAGATTGGCAGGGACCCACGAGCAGTACTTC

d_call: TRBD2
clone_size: NA
v_call: TRBV5-4
j_call: TRBJ2-7
cdr3_aa: CASSLDPGGYEQYF
cdr3_nt: TGTGCCAGCAGCTTGGATCCGGGAGGCTACGAGCAGTACTTC

d_call: NA
clone_size: NA
v_call: TRBV10-3
j_call: TRBJ2-1
cdr3_aa: CAISDQGNNEQFF
cdr3_nt: TGTGCCATCAGTGATCAGGGAAACAATGAGCAGTTCTTC

d_call: NA
clone_size: NA
v_call: TRBV7-2
j_call: TRBJ1-3
cdr3_aa: CASSLRGGNTIYF
cdr3_nt: TGTGCCAGCAGCTTAAGGGGTGGAAACACCATATATTTT